The 5 T cell receptor beta chains below all came from one sample that was sequenced in a study of OX40 agonist ivuxolimab in advanced cancers. Profiling relied on immunoSEQ multiplex PCR, and the TCRdb table lists in-frame clones only, not all of them. The sample has roughly 60,000 clones; about 94% are singletons. Sequences were derived from CD4+ or CD8+ T cells sorted from blood, sampled in a trial of the OX40 agonist ivuxolimab. Every receptor here comes from an adult with an advanced solid tumor such as melanoma, head and neck, liver or kidney cancer.

This clone appeared a single time. The CDR3, as DNA: TGTGCCAGCAGTTACTCGGGCACTGAAACCCTCCACTTT. Residues: CASSYSGTETLHF. The chain carries TRBV6-5 and TRBJ1-6, with D unresolved. The CDR3 has 13 residues. Germline CDR1 MNHEY, CDR2 SVGAGI. V was shortened by 0 bases and J by 14 bases, with 11 bases between the two germline ends.

The V call is TRBV5-6, the J call TRBJ2-7; D remains ambiguous. The V end was cut by 4 bases, the J end by 2 bases, with 7 bases between. Germline values: CDR1 SGHDT, CDR2 YYEEEE. This CDR3 contains 12 residues. The CDR3 here is CASSADTYEQYF. The CDR3, as DNA: TGTGCCAGCAGCGCAGACACCTACGAGCAGTACTTC.

The gene calls are TRBV11-2 and TRBJ2-7; 8 nucleotides line up with TRBD2. The V and J ends lost 1 base and 6 bases, in that order; junction bases with no gene match: 8. CDR1 SGHAT and CDR2 FQNNGV come from the germline V gene. This CDR3 spans 15 amino acids. CDR3 loop: CASSLGISGVVEQYF. DNA for the CDR3: TGTGCCAGCAGCTTAGGCATTAGCGGGGTGGTCGAGCAGTACTTC. Using reference TRBV11-2 and TRBJ2-7 for the parts outside the CDR3, the full variable domain is EAGVAQSPRYKIIEKRQSVAFWCNPISGHATLYWYQQILGQGPKLLIQFQNNGVVDDSQLPKDRFSAERLKGVDSTLKIQPAKLEDSAVYLCASSLGISGVVEQYFGPGTRLTVT.

The J gene is TRBJ2-7, the V gene TRBV7-9, with D tentatively TRBD1 or TRBD2 (5 bases each). The germline CDR1 and CDR2 sequences are SEHNR and FQNEAQ (reference sequence). This CDR3 is 15 amino acids long. Trimming removed 1 base from V and 4 bases from J, with 14 bases in between. CDR3 residues: CASSLGGNAGYEQYF. For the CDR3, the DNA is TGTGCCAGCAGCTTAGGGGGGAATGCCGGGTACGAGCAGTACTTC.

This clone was recorded once. The V gene is TRBV25-1, the J gene TRBJ1-1; the match to TRBD1 covers 11 bases. CDR3 length: 16 amino acids. V shed 4 bases and J 0 bases; nucleotides not matched to a gene: 4. CDR1 MGHDK and CDR2 SYGVNS come from the germline V gene. CDR3 DNA sequence: TGTGCCAGCAGTGGTTGGACAGGGGGCATGAACACTGAAGCTTTCTTT. This gives the protein CASSGWTGGMNTEAFF.